These 5 T cell receptor beta chains share one sample of origin, sequenced in a study of cytomegalovirus exposure and HLA in healthy donors. Researchers ran the PCR with 60 Vbeta and 13 Jbeta primers. Method: immunoSEQ multiplex PCR; TCRdb's copy keeps in-frame clones and lacks some. The sample carries more than 90,000 clones, about three quarters recorded once. Sequences were obtained from PBMCs. These receptors were taken from a human donor in good health.

This clone was detected a few times. J is TRBJ1-3 and V is TRBV25-1, with TRBD1 identical over 7 bases. Germline assignment: CDR1 MGHDK and CDR2 SYGVNS. Trimming cost V 4 bases and J 4 bases; bases outside gene matches: 7. This CDR3 spans 15 amino acids. The CDR3: CASSAYRGPGNTIYF. DNA for the CDR3: TGTGCCAGCAGTGCATACAGGGGACCCGGAAACACCATATATTTT.

This chain joins TRBV5-1 and TRBJ2-7, with 8 bases matching TRBD1. The V gene's germline CDR1 is SGHRS and CDR2 YFSETQ. The trim removed 4 bases at V and 5 bases at J, leaving 14 bases unmatched. The CDR3 is 16 amino acids. CDR3 protein: CASSRAMAGGVDEQYF. The CDR3 region has the DNA TGCGCCAGCAGCCGGGCTATGGCAGGGGGCGTCGACGAGCAGTACTTC.

The V gene is TRBV5-4, the J gene TRBJ2-1; D perhaps matches TRBD1 (6 bases). Germline V gene data show CDR1 as SGHNT and CDR2 as YYREEE (reference sequence). The V end lost 3 bases, the J end lost 0 bases, and 7 bases lay between the germline ends. The CDR3 consists of 14 residues. The CDR3 spells CASSSDSSYNEQFF. CDR3 coding DNA: TGTGCCAGCAGCTCGGACAGCTCCTACAATGAGCAGTTCTTC.

This clone came up a few times. V and J are TRBV7-9 and TRBJ2-7; 7 bases map to TRBD1. The ends lost 5 bases at V and 2 bases at J; junction bases unmatched: 9. Germline V gene data show CDR1 as SEHNR and CDR2 as FQNEAQ (reference sequence). The CDR3 runs 15 residues. The CDR3 loop is CASSPRDRSTYEQYF. CDR3 nucleotides: TGTGCCAGCAGCCCCCGGGACAGAAGTACCTACGAGCAGTACTTC.

This clone has more than one count but fewer than ten. The genes are TRBV5-5 and TRBJ1-2, with D perhaps TRBD1 (5 bases). Germline values: CDR1 SGHKS, CDR2 YYEKEE (reference sequence). There are 13 residues in the CDR3. Trimming took off 0 bases at V and 7 bases at J, with 10 bases between the two ends. CDR3 coding DNA: TGTGCCAGCAGCTTGGGGGGCTCTCTTGGCTACACCTTC. As protein: CASSLGGSLGYTF.